This TCR beta chain was observed in a study of blood T cells in healthy people across ages. Worth noting for this clonotype: As yet, its antigen is unknown.

Regarding the study as a whole: TCR beta diversity tracked closely with naive T cell percentage.

A J-beta primer mix and a sample-barcoded 5' primer were used in a second PCR of roughly 7 to 12 cycles. Every sample gave at least 2.5 million paired-end reads containing CDR3. TCRdb itself ran the 5' RACE reads through MiXCR, one entry per CDR3 protein. The sample lists 1.5 million to 2 million distinct CDR3 sequences, about 50% seen once, with less than 2.5% in the top ten. Sequencing was performed on blood. This sequence originates from a woman aged 40 to 50 in good health.

CDR3 nucleotide sequence: TGTGCCAGCATTAACGGGGGGGGTTGGCAGTACTTC. This gives the protein CASINGGGWQYF. The chain employs TRBV6-5 and TRBJ2-5; 8 nucleotides agree with TRBD2. Germline loops: CDR1 MNHEY, CDR2 SVGAGI. This CDR3 has 12 residues. The V gene end was trimmed by 7 bases and the J gene end by 11 bases; junction bases not matched to a gene: 9.